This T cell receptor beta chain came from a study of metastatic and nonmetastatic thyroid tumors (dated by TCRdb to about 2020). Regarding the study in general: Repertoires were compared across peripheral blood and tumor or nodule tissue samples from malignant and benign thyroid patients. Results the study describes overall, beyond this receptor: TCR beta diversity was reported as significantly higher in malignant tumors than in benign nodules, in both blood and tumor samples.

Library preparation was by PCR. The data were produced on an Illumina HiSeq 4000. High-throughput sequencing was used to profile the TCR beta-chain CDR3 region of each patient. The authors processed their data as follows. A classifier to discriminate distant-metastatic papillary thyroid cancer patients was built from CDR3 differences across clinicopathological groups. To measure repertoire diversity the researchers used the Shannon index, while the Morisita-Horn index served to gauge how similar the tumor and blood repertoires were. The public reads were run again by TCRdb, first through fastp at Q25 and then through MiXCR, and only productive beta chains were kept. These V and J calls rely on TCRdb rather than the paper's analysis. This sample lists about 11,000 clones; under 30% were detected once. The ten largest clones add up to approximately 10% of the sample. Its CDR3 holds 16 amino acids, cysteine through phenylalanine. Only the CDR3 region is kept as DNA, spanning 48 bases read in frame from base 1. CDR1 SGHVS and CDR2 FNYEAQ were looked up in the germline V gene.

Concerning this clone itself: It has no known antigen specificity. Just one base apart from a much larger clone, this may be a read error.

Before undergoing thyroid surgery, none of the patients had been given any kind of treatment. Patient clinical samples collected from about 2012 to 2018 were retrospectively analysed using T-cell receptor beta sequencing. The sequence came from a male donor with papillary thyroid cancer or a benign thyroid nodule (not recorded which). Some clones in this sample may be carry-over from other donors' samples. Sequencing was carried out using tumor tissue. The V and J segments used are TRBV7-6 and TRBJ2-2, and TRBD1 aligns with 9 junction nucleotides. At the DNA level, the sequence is TGTTCCAGCAGCCCCAGACAGGGGGTATGGACCGGGGAGCTGTTTTTT. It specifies CSSSPRQGVWTGELFF.